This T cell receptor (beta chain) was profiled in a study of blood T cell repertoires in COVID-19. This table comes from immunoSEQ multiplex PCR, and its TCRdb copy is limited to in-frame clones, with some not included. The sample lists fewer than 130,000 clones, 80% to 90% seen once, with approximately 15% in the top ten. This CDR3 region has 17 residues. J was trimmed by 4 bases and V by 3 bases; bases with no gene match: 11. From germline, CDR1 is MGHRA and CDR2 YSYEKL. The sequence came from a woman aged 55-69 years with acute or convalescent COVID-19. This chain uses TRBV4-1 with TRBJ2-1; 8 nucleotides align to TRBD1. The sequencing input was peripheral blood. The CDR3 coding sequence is TGCGCCAGCAGCCATGATACCGGGACAGGTTTTTACAATGAGCAGTTCTTC. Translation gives CASSHDTGTGFYNEQFF.